This entry lists 16 T cell receptor beta chains sequenced from one sample in a study of shared clonotypes between healthy human individuals. Some clones are missing from TCRdb's copy, which holds only in-frame ones; the method was immunoSEQ multiplex PCR. The data hold some 1.1 million clones, with 70% to 85% observed a single time. What was sequenced was memory CD4+ T cells from PBMCs. The sample's subset: CD45RA-negative fraction. Receptors originate from a man between 18 and 29 years old in good health. Some clones in this sample may be carry-over from other donors' samples.

In its sample, this clone was seen a few times. The chain carries TRBV30 and TRBJ1-1; D call uncertain. CDR1 and CDR2 from the germline V gene are GTSNPN and SVGIG (reference sequence). V was clipped by 0 bases and J by 11 bases, with 13 bases between them. This CDR3 is 12 amino acids long. The CDR3 reads CAWSVLQDLAFF. In DNA form, the CDR3 reads TGTGCCTGGAGTGTACTTCAGGATTTGGCTTTCTTT.

The chain has TRBV7-3 and TRBJ1-2, with D hard to call. CDR1 and CDR2 (germline): SGHTA, FQGTGA. Trimming took off 3 bases at V and 3 bases at J, with 11 bases between the two ends. This CDR3 comprises 14 residues. CDR3 nucleotides: TGTGCCAGCAGCTTCGACCCCAGAGACTATGGCTACACCTTC. This gives the protein CASSFDPRDYGYTF.

The count of this clone is one. The chain recombines TRBV11-3 with TRBJ2-1; D not certain. The CDR3 totals 15 residues. The V gene's germline CDR1 is SGHNT and CDR2 YENEEA. Trimming cost V 0 bases and J 4 bases, with 10 bases left between them. In DNA, the CDR3 is TGTGCCAGCAGCTTAGATAGTGGGCGGTACAATGAGCAGTTCTTC. This encodes CASSLDSGRYNEQFF.

Concerning this clone itself: Other DNA sequences in the same sample also yield this CDR3. The chain employs TRBV7-3 and TRBJ2-1; possibly TRBD1 for D (5 bases). Germline V lookup: CDR1 SGHTA, CDR2 FQGTGA. The V end lost 4 bases, the J end lost 0 bases, and 10 bases lay between the germline ends. The CDR3 extends over 15 amino acids. The DNA of the CDR3 is TGTGCCAGCAGCTCGGATAGGGGCTCCTACAATGAGCAGTTCTTC. This encodes CASSSDRGSYNEQFF.

This clone was detected many times. V is TRBV7-8 and J is TRBJ1-5; D not certain. The CDR3 spans 12 residues. V was clipped by 2 bases and J by 9 bases, with 8 bases between them. In germline, CDR1 is SGHVS, CDR2 FQNEAQ. This CDR3 reads CASSLLIGPQHF. CDR3 bases: TGTGCCAGCAGCTTACTGATTGGGCCCCAGCATTTT. Full variable domain (missing parts from reference TRBV7-8 and TRBJ1-5): GAGVSQSPRYKVAKRGQDVALRCDPISGHVSLFWYQQALGQGPEFLTYFQNEAQLDKSGLPSDRFFAERPEGSVSTLKIQRTQQEDSAVYLCASSLLIGPQHFGDGTRLSIL.

As concerns this clone: Given a far larger clone just one base away, this is likely a sequencing read error. This same CDR3 is encoded by further DNA sequences in the sample. V usage is TRBV7-8 and J usage is TRBJ2-6, with D unresolved. The CDR3 has 15 amino acids. Trimming removed 1 base at V and 0 bases at J, with 4 bases between. Looked up from germline, CDR1 is SGHVS and CDR2 is FQNEAQ. The CDR3 DNA reads TGTGCCAGCAGCTTAGGGGGCTCTGGGGCCAACGTCCTGACTTTC. Protein sequence: CASSLGGSGANVLTF.

J is TRBJ2-7 and V is TRBV18, with 7 positions matching TRBD2. CDR1 is KGHSH, CDR2 LQKENI, per germline. Unmatched junction bases numbered 7, after V lost 1 base and J lost 1 base. This CDR3 is built from 16 residues. CDR3 DNA: TGTGCCAGCTCACCACGTGGCGGGAGTGATTCCTACGAGCAGTACTTC. Its translation: CASSPRGGSDSYEQYF.

This clone was counted between two and nine times. This chain links TRBV28 with TRBJ2-6, with TRBD2 identical over 7 bases. The germline V gene has CDR1 MDHEN and CDR2 SYDVKM. This CDR3 is built from 17 residues. V shed 2 bases and J 1 base; nucleotides not matched to a gene: 5. Here the CDR3 reads CASSLQGGGSGANVLTF. CDR3 DNA: TGTGCCAGCAGTTTACAGGGCGGGGGATCTGGGGCCAACGTCCTGACTTTC.

V usage is TRBV10-3 and J usage is TRBJ2-1, with 11 bases matching TRBD1. The CDR3 is 15 residues long. Trimming removed 2 bases from V and 9 bases from J; junction bases left unmatched: 6. Per germline, CDR1 ENHRY and CDR2 SYGVKD. In DNA, the CDR3 is TGTGCCATCAGTGAGGGGACAGGGGGTGCAAGTGAGCAGTTCTTC. It yields the protein CAISEGTGGASEQFF.

This sequence joins TRBV4-1 and TRBJ2-3; TRBD2 agrees at 15 bases. CDR1 is MGHRA, CDR2 YSYEKL, per germline. The V gene end was trimmed by 4 bases and the J gene end by 6 bases; junction bases not matched to a gene: 5. The CDR3 extends over 16 amino acids. The CDR3 reads CASSPGLAGGEDTQYF. The CDR3 nucleotides are TGCGCCAGCAGCCCGGGACTAGCGGGGGGCGAGGATACGCAGTATTTT.

The gene calls are TRBV27 and TRBJ1-6; 9 bases fit TRBD1. The CDR3 is made up of 14 amino acids. V trimming: 5 bases; J trimming: 5 bases; junction bases outside the gene matches: 1. Germline V lookup: CDR1 MNHEY, CDR2 SMNVEV (reference sequence). DNA for the CDR3: TGTGCCAGCAGTGGACAGGGGAATAATTCACCCCTCCACTTT. This gives the protein CASSGQGNNSPLHF.

V and J are TRBV11-1 and TRBJ2-5; no definite D call. The germline gives CDR1 SGHAT, CDR2 FQDESV (reference sequence). The CDR3 runs to 15 residues. The V gene lost 2 bases and the J gene lost 3 bases, with 13 bases spanning the gap. DNA for the CDR3: TGTGCCAGCAGCTTACGAGTTTGGGTCAAAGAGACCCAGTACTTC. This translates into CASSLRVWVKETQYF.

A note on this clone: This same CDR3 is encoded by further DNA sequences in the sample. V and J are TRBV27 and TRBJ1-2; TRBD1 matches 7 bases. The CDR3 has 15 amino acids. In germline, CDR1 is MNHEY, CDR2 SMNVEV (reference sequence). Losses at the gene ends were 6 bases for V and 2 bases for J; bases not matched to a gene: 9. The CDR3 region has the DNA TGTGCCAGCAGCCCGCGGCCAGGGGGGAACTATGGCTACACCTTC. It encodes CASSPRPGGNYGYTF.

Regarding this clone: It differs at one base from a far larger clone, so likely a read error. This sequence joins TRBV11-2 and TRBJ2-3; TRBD2 agrees at 7 bases. The CDR3 consists of 15 residues. Germline CDR1 and CDR2: SGHAT and FQNNGV. The CDR3 DNA reads as TGTGTCAGCAGCTTTTGGGGGGGTTCTCCAGATACGCAGTATTTT. Translation: CVSSFWGGSPDTQYF. Together with reference TRBV11-2 and TRBJ2-3, the CDR3 gives the full variable domain: EAGVAQSPRYKIIEKRQSVAFWCNPISGHATLYWYQQILGQGPKLLIQFQNNGVVDDSQLPKDRFSAERLKGVDSTLKIQPAKLEDSAVYLCVSSFWGGSPDTQYFGPGTRLTVL.

This sequence joins TRBV4-2 and TRBJ1-2; D gene uncertain. Germline V gene lookup returns CDR1 LGHNA and CDR2 YNFKEQ. V lost 0 bases and J 2 bases, leaving 4 bases between the germline ends. This CDR3 contains 13 residues. In DNA, the CDR3 is TGTGCCAGCAGCCAAGAGGGAAACTATGGCTACACCTTC. Translated, it gives CASSQEGNYGYTF.

The chain combines TRBV7-3 with TRBJ1-1; D may be TRBD1 (5 bases). The CDR3 has 13 residues. Trimming cost V 0 bases and J 9 bases, with 11 bases left between them. Looked up from germline, CDR1 is SGHTA and CDR2 is FQGTGA. The CDR3 region is CASSLTTGHKAFF. Here the CDR3 DNA reads TGTGCCAGCAGCTTAACAACAGGACATAAAGCTTTCTTT.